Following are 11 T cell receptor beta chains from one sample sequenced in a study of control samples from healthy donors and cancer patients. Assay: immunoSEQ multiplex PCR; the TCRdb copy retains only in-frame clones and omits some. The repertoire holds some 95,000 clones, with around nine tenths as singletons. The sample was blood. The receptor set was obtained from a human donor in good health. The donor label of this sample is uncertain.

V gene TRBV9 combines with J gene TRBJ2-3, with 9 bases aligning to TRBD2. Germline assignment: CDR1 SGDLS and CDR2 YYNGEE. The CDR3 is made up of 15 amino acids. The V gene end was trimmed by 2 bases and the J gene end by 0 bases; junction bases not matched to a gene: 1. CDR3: CASSVTSGSTDTQYF. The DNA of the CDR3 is TGTGCCAGCAGCGTTACTAGCGGGAGCACAGATACGCAGTATTTT.

The CDR3 bases are TGTGCCAGCAGCTGGGACAGGGCCAATTCACCCCTCCACTTT. Its translation: CASSWDRANSPLHF. The V gene is TRBV14, the J gene TRBJ1-6, with 9 bases fitting TRBD1. The CDR3 is 14 residues long. J lost 7 bases, V lost 5 bases, and 3 bases had no gene match. The germline V gene encodes CDR1 SGHDN and CDR2 FVKESK.

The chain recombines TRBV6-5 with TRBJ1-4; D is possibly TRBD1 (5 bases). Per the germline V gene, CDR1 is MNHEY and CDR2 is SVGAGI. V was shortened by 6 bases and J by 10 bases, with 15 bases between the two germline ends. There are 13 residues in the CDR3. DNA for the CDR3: TGTGCCAGCAGAAATCGGGGGGACGTAAAACTGTTTTTT. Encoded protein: CASRNRGDVKLFF.

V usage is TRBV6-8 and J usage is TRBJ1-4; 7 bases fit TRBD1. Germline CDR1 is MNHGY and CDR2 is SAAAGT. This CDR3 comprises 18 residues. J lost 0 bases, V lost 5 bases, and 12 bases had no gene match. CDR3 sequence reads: CASSTKGQQFPTNEKLFF. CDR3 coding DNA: TGTGCCAGCAGTACGAAGGGACAGCAATTCCCAACTAATGAAAAACTGTTTTTT.

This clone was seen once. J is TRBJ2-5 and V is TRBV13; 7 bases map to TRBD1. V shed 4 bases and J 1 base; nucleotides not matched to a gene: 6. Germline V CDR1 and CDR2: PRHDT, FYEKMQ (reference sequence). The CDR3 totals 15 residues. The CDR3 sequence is CASSSGTDIQETQYF. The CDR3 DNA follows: TGTGCCAGCAGCTCCGGGACAGACATCCAAGAGACCCAGTACTTC. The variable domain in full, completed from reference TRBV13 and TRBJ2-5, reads AAGVIQSPRHLIKEKRETATLKCYPIPRHDTVYWYQQGPGQDPQFLISFYEKMQSDKGSIPDRFSAQQFSDYHSELNMSSLELGDSALYFCASSSGTDIQETQYFGPGTRLLVL.

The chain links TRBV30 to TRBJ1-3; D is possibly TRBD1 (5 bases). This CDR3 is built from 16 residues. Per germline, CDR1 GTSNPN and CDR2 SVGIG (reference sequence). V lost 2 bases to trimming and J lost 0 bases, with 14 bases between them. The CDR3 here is CAWSTDGAFSGNTIYF. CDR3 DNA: TGTGCCTGGAGTACGGATGGGGCTTTCTCTGGAAACACCATATATTTT. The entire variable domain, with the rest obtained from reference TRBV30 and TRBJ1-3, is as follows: SQTIHQWPATLVQPVGSPLSLECTVEGTSNPNLYWYRQAAGRGLQLLFYSVGIGQISSEVPQNLSASRPQDRQFILSSKKLLLSDSGFYLCAWSTDGAFSGNTIYFGEGSWLTVV.

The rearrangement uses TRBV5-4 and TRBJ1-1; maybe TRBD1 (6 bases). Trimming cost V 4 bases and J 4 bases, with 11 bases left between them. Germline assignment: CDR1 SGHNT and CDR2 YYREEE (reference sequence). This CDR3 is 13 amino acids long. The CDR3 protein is CASSLADSTEAFF. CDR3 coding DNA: TGTGCCAGCAGCCTTGCGGACAGCACTGAAGCTTTCTTT.

The CDR3 coding sequence is TGTGCCAGCAGCCCGGACAGGGGCAGCTACGAGCAGTACTTC. This gives the protein CASSPDRGSYEQYF. The rearrangement joins TRBV11-2 to TRBJ2-7; TRBD1 matches at 9 bases. This CDR3 comprises 14 residues. Germline V gives CDR1 SGHAT, CDR2 FQNNGV. The V and J ends lost 5 bases and 3 bases, in that order; junction bases with no gene match: 5.

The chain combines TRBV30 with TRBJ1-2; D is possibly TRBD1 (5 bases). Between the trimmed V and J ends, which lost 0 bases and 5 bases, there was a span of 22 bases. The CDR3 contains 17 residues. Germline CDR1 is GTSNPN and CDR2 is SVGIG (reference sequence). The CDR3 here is CAWSVRGGKSDLYGYTF. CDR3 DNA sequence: TGTGCCTGGAGTGTACGTGGGGGAAAATCGGATTTGTATGGCTACACCTTC.

CDR3 protein: CASTLTGPDTEAFF. In DNA form, the CDR3 reads TGTGCCAGCACTTTGACAGGGCCGGACACTGAAGCTTTCTTT. The chain couples TRBV6-6 to TRBJ1-1, with 7 bases that match TRBD1. Germline lookup yields CDR1 MNHNY and CDR2 SVGAGI (reference sequence). The CDR3 spans 14 residues. Trimming removed 7 bases from V and 3 bases from J; junction bases left unmatched: 8.

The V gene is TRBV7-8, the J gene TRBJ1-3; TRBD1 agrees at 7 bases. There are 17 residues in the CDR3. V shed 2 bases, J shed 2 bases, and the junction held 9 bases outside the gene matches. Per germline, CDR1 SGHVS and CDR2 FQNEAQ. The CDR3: CASSLLQGHGPGNTIYF. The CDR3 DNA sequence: TGTGCCAGCAGCTTATTACAGGGGCATGGGCCTGGAAACACCATATATTTT.